This T cell receptor (beta chain) is drawn from a study of blood T cell repertoires in COVID-19. Across the whole study: There were acute and convalescent COVID-19 samples, and they came from the United States, Italy and Spain. The analysed material was cDNA or gDNA that came from T cells, B-cell-depleted T cells, or PBMCs.

Trimming pared 6 bases from V and 0 bases from J, leaving 8 bases between. This CDR3 region has 14 residues. Germline lookup yields CDR1 SGHTA and CDR2 FQGTGA. Study processing details: Reference gene primer amplification yielded estimated nucleated cell counts. The method was immunoSEQ multiplex PCR; TCRdb's version includes in-frame clones alone and lacks a portion of them. D and trimming come from the DNA, and the V and J calls and clone size come from that table. Here the sample spans 45,000 to 55,000 clones, 80% to 90% being singletons. This clone was observed a single time. The gene calls are TRBV7-3 and TRBJ2-2; D is unclear. Sequenced input: peripheral blood. The TCR comes from a human donor in a cohort sampled during active COVID-19. The CDR3 reads CASSSNTNTGELFF. The CDR3 DNA sequence: TGTGCCAGCAGTAGCAACACGAACACCGGGGAGCTGTTTTTT.